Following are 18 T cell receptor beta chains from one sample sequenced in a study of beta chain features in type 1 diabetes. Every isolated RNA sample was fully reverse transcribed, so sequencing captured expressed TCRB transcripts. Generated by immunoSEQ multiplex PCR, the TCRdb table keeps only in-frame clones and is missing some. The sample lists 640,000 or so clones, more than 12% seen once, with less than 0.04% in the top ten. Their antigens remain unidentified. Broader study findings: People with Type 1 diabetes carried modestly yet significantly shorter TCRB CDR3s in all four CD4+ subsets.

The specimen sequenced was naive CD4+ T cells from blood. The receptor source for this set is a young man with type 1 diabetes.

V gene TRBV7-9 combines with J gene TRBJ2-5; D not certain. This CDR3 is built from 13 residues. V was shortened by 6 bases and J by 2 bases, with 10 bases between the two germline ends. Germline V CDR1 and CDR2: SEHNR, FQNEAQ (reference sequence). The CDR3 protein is CASRQMTQETQYF. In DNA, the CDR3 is TGTGCCAGCAGACAAATGACACAAGAGACCCAGTACTTC.

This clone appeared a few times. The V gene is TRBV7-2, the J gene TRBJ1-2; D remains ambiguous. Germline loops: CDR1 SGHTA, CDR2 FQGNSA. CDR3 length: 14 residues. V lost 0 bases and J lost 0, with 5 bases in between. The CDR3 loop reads CASSLAPANYGYTF. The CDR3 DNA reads TGTGCCAGCAGCTTAGCGCCAGCTAACTATGGCTACACCTTC.

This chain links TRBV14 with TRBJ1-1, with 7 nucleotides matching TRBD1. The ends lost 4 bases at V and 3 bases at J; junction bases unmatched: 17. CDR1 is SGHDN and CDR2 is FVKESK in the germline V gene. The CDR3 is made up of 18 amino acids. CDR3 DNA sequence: TGTGCCAGCAGCCTCACAAAAGGGGGCAGGGAACTCTACACTGAAGCTTTCTTT. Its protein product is CASSLTKGGRELYTEAFF.

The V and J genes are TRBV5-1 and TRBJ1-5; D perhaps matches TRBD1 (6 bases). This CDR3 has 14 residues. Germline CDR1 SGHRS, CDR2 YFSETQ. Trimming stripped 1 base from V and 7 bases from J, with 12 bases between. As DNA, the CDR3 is TGCGCCAGCAGCTTGACAGGGTTCGGGCAGCCCCAGCATTTT. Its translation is CASSLTGFGQPQHF.

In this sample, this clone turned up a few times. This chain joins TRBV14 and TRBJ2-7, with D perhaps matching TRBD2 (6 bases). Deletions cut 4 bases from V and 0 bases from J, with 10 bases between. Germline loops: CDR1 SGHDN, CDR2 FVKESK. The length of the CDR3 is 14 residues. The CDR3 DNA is TGTGCCAGCAGCCGGAGGGGTTTCTCCTACGAGCAGTACTTC. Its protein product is CASSRRGFSYEQYF.

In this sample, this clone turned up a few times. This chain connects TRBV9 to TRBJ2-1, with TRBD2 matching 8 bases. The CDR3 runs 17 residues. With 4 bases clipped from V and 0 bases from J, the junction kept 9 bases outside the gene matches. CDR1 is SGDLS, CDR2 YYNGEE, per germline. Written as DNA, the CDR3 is TGTGCCAGCAGCATAAATAGCGGGGTGGGCTCCTACAATGAGCAGTTCTTC. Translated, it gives CASSINSGVGSYNEQFF.

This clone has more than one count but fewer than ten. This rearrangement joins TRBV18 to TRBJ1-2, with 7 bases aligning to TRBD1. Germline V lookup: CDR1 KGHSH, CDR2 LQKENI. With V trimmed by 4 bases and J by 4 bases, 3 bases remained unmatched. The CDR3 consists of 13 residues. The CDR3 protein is CASSLDRAYGYTF. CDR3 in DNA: TGTGCCAGCTCACTCGACAGGGCCTATGGCTACACCTTC.

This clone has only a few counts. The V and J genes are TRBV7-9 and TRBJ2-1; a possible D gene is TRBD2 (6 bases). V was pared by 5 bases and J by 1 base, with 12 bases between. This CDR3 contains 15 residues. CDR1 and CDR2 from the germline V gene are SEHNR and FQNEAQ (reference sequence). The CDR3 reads CASSLRLGSYNEQFF. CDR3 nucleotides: TGTGCCAGCAGCCTGAGACTAGGATCCTACAATGAGCAGTTCTTC.

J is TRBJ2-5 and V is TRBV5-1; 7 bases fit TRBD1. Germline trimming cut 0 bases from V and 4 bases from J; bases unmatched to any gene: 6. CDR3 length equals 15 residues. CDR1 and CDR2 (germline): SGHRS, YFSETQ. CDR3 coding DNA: TGCGCCAGCAGCTTGGCCGGACAGGCGGGAGAGACCCAGTACTTC. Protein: CASSLAGQAGETQYF.

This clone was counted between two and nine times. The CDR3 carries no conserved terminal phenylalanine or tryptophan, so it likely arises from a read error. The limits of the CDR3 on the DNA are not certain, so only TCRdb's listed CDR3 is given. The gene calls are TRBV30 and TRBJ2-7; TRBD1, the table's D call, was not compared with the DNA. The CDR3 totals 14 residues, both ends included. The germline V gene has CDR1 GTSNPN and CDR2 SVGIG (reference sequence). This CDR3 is CAWSAVGAGVGAVL.

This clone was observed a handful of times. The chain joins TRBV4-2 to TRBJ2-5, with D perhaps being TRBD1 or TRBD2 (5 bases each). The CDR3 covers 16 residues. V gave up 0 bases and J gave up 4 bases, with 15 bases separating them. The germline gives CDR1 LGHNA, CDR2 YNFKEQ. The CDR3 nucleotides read TGTGCCAGCAGCCAAGATCCGGCAGGGAGAAGAGAGACCCAGTACTTC. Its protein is CASSQDPAGRRETQYF.

CDR3 loop: CASSRKTGPIYNEQFF. The CDR3 coding sequence is TGTGCCAGCAGCCGCAAAACAGGGCCGATTTACAATGAGCAGTTCTTC. The chain employs TRBV5-6 and TRBJ2-1; tentative D call: TRBD1 (6 bases). V dropped 4 bases and J dropped 4 bases, with 18 bases sitting between them. Germline CDR1 and CDR2: SGHDT and YYEEEE. The CDR3 loop spans 16 amino acids.

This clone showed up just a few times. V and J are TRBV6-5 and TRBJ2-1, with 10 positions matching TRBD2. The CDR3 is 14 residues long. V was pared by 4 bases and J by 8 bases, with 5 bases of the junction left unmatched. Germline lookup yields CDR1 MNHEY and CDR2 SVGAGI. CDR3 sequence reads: CASSSSGRSDEQFF. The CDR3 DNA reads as TGTGCCAGCAGTTCTAGCGGGAGAAGTGATGAGCAGTTCTTC.

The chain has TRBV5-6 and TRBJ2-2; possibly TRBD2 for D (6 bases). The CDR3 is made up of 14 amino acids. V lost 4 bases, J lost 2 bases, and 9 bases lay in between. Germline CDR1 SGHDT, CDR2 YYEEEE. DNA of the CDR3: TGTGCCAGCAGCACGGGACTTAACACCGGGGAGCTGTTTTTT. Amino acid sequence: CASSTGLNTGELFF. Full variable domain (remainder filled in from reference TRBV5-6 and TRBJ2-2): DAGVTQSPTHLIKTRGQQVTLRCSPKSGHDTVSWYQQALGQGPQFIFQYYEEEERQRGNFPDRFSGHQFPNYSSELNVNALLLGDSALYLCASSTGLNTGELFFGEGSRLTVL.

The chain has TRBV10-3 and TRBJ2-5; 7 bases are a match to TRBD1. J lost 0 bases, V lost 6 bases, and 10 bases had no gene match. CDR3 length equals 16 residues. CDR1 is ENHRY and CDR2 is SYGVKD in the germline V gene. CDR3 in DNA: TGTGCCATCAGCGAACCGGGACAGAGGTACCAAGAGACCCAGTACTTC. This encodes CAISEPGQRYQETQYF.

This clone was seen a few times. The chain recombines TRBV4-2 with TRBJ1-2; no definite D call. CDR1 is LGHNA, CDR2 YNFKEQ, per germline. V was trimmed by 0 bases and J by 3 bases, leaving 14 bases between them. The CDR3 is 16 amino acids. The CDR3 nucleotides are TGTGCCAGCAGCCAAGAGAGTATAGCAGACTACTATGGCTACACCTTC. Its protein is CASSQESIADYYGYTF.

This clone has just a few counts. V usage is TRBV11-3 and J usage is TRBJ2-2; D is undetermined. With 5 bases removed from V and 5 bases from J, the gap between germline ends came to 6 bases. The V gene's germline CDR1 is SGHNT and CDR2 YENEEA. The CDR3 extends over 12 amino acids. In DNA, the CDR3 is TGTGCCAGCAGCCCCCTGACCGGGGAGCTGTTTTTT. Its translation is CASSPLTGELFF.

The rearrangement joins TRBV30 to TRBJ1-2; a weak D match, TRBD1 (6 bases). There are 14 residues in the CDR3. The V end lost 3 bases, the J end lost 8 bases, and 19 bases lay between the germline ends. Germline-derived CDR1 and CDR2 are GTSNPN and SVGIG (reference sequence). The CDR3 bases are TGTGCCTGGAGCGCCGAAAGAATCAGGGGAGGCTACACCTTC. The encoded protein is CAWSAERIRGGYTF.